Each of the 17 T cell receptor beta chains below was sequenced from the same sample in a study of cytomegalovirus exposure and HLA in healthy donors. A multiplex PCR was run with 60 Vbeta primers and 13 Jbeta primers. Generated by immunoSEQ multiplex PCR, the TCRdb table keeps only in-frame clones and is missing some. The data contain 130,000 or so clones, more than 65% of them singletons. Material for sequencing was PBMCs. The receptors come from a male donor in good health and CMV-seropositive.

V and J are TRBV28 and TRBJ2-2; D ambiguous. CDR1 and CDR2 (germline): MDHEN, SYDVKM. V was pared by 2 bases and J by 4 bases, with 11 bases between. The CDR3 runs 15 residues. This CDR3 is CASSLERALTGELFF. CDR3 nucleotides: TGTGCCAGCAGTTTAGAGAGAGCTCTCACCGGGGAGCTGTTTTTT.

DNA of the CDR3: TGTGCCAGCAGCCCGGGACTAGCGGGGGGGTTGGCAGATACGCAGTATTTT. Translated, it gives CASSPGLAGGLADTQYF. V gene TRBV5-4 combines with J gene TRBJ2-3; 16 bases are a match to TRBD2. The V and J ends lost 4 bases and 4 bases, in that order; junction bases with no gene match: 6. This CDR3 comprises 17 residues. The germline gives CDR1 SGHNT, CDR2 YYREEE (reference sequence).

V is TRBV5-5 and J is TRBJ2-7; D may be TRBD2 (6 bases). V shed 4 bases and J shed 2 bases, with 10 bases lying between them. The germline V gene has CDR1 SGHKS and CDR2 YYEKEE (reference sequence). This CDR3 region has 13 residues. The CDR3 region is CASSPWGAYEQYF. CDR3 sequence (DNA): TGTGCCAGCAGCCCGTGGGGGGCCTACGAGCAGTACTTC. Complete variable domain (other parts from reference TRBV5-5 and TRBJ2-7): DAGVTQSPTHLIKTRGQQVTLRCSPISGHKSVSWYQQVLGQGPQFIFQYYEKEERGRGNFPDRFSARQFPNYSSELNVNALLLGDSALYLCASSPWGAYEQYFGPGTRLTVT.

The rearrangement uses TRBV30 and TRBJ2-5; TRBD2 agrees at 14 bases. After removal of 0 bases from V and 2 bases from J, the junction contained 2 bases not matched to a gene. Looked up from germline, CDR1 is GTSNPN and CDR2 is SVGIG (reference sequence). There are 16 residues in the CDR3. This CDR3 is CAWSVWTSGGQETQYF. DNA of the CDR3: TGTGCCTGGAGTGTGTGGACTAGCGGGGGGCAAGAGACCCAGTACTTC.

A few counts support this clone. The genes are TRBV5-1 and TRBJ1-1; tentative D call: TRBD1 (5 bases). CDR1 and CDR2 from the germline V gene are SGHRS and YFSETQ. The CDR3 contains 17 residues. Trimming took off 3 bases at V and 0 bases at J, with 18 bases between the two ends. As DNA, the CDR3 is TGCGCCAGCAGCTCTTACCCTGGGGGGGGTCTGAACACTGAAGCTTTCTTT. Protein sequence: CASSSYPGGGLNTEAFF.

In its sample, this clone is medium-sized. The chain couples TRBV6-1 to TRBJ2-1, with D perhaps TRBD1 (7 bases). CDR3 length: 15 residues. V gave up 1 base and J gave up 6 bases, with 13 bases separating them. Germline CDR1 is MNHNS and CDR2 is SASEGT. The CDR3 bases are TGTGCCAGCAGTGAAGGTGCAGGGGGAGGCAATGAGCAGTTCTTC. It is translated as CASSEGAGGGNEQFF.

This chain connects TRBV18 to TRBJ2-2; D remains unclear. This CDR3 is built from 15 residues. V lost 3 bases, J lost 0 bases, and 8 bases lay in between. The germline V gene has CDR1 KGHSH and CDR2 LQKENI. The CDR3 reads CASSPSVSNTGELFF. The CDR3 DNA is TGTGCCAGCTCACCCTCGGTTTCGAACACCGGGGAGCTGTTTTTT.

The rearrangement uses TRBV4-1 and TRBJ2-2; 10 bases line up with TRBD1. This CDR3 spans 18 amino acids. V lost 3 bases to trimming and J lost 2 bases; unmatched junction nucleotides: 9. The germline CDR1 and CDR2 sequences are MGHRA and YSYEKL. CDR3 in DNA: TGCGCCAGCAGCCAGGAAAGACAGGGGGCTTTAAACACCGGGGAGCTGTTTTTT. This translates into CASSQERQGALNTGELFF.

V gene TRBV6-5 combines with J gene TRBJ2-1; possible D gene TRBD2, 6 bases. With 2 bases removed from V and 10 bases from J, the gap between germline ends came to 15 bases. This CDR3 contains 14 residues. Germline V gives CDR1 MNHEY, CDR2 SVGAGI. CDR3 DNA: TGTGCCAGCAGTTACGGGCTAGCGACCGGCGAGCAGTTCTTC. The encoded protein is CASSYGLATGEQFF.

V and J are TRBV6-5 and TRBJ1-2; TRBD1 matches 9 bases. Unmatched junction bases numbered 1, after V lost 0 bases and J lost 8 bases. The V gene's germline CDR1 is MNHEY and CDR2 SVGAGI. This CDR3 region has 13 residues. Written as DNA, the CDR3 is TGTGCCAGCAGTTACTCGACAGGGGGAGGCTACACCTTC. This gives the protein CASSYSTGGGYTF.

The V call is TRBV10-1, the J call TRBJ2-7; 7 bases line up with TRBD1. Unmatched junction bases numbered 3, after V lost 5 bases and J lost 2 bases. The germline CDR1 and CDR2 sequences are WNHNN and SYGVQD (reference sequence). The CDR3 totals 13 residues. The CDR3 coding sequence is TGCGCCAGCAGTAACGACAGGGCCTACGAGCAGTACTTC. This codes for CASSNDRAYEQYF.

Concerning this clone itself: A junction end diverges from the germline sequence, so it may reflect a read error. The CDR3: CSSSLEGGRLEKLFF. DNA of the CDR3: TGTTCCAGCAGCTTAGAAGGAGGTCGGCTTGAAAAACTGTTTTTT. The chain joins TRBV7-9 to TRBJ1-4; D is ambiguous. Germline V CDR1 and CDR2: SEHNR, FQNEAQ (reference sequence). The CDR3 is 15 residues long.

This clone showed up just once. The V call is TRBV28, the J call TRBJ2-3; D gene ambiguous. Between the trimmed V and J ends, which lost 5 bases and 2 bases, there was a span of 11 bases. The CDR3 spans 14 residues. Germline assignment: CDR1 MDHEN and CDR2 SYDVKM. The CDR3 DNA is TGTGCCAGCAGTACTACCCCTTCCACAGATACGCAGTATTTT. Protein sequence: CASSTTPSTDTQYF.

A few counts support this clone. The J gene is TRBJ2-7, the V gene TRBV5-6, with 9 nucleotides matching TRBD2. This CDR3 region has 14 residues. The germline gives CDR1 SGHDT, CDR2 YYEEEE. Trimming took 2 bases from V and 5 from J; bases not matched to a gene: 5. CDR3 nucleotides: TGTGCCAGCAGCTTCCCGGGACTAGCAAACGAGCAGTACTTC. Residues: CASSFPGLANEQYF.

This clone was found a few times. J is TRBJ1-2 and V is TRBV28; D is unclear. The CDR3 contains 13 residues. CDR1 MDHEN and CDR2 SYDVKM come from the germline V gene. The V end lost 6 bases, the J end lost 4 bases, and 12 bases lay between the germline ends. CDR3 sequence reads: CASSISNPYGYTF. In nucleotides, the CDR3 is TGTGCCAGCAGCATTAGCAACCCCTATGGCTACACCTTC.

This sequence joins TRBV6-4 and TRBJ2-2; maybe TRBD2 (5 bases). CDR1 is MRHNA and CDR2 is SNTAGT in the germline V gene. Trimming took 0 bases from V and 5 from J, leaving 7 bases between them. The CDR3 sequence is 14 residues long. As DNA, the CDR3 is TGTGCCAGCAGTGACTCATCGGGAACCGGGGAGCTGTTTTTT. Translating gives CASSDSSGTGELFF.

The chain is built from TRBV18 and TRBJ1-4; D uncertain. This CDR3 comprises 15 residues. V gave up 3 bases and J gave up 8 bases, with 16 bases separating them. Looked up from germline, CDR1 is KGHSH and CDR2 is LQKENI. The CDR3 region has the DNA TGTGCCAGCTCACCTACCGGGTCTCGCGTCGAAAAACTGTTTTTT. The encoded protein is CASSPTGSRVEKLFF.